The 17 T cell receptor beta chains listed next were all sequenced from one sample in a study of OX40 agonist ivuxolimab in advanced cancers. Method: immunoSEQ multiplex PCR; TCRdb's copy keeps in-frame clones and lacks some. The data show about 89,000 clones, with approximately 90% seen just once and around 0.71% held by the top ten. Source: CD4+ or CD8+ T cells sorted from blood, taken in a trial of the OX40 agonist ivuxolimab. The source is an adult with an advanced solid tumor such as melanoma, head and neck, liver or kidney cancer.

This clone was seen just once. The V and J genes are TRBV5-1 and TRBJ1-2; TRBD1 is a possible D gene (6 bases). CDR1 is SGHRS, CDR2 YFSETQ, per germline. The CDR3 is 14 amino acids. V was trimmed by 1 base and J by 4 bases, leaving 11 bases between them. CDR3 nucleotides: TGCGCCAGCAGCTTGAGCCGGGACATCTATGGCTACACCTTC. It is translated as CASSLSRDIYGYTF. The variable domain in full, completed from reference TRBV5-1 and TRBJ1-2, reads KAGVTQTPRYLIKTRGQQVTLSCSPISGHRSVSWYQQTPGQGLQFLFEYFSETQRNKGNFPGRFSGRQFSNSRSEMNVSTLELGDSALYLCASSLSRDIYGYTFGSGTRLTVV.

With regard to this clone: Other DNA sequences in the sample encode the same CDR3. The chain has TRBV7-2 and TRBJ2-1, with 13 bases that match TRBD2. CDR1 is SGHTA, CDR2 FQGNSA, per germline. The CDR3 is 16 residues long. Trimming cost V 1 base and J 5 bases; bases outside gene matches: 2. Written as DNA, the CDR3 is TGTGCCAGCAGCTTAGTGGGGACTAGCGGGGACAATGAGCAGTTCTTC. Its translation is CASSLVGTSGDNEQFF.

The chain employs TRBV2 and TRBJ2-7, with TRBD2 matching over 8 bases. Losses at the gene ends were 2 bases for V and 2 bases for J; bases not matched to a gene: 2. This CDR3 has 14 residues. Germline-derived CDR1 and CDR2 are SNHLY and FYNNEI. The chain's CDR3 is CASSETGLAYEQYF. In nucleotides, the CDR3 is TGTGCCAGCAGTGAAACGGGACTAGCCTACGAGCAGTACTTC.

This rearrangement joins TRBV18 to TRBJ1-1; no definite D call. There are 13 residues in the CDR3. From germline, CDR1 is KGHSH and CDR2 LQKENI. Trimming removed 1 base from V and 1 base from J, with 4 bases in between. For the CDR3, the DNA is TGTGCCAGCTCACCACTCGGGAACACTGAAGCTTTCTTT. Its translation: CASSPLGNTEAFF.

The chain carries TRBV6-6 and TRBJ1-3; D unclear. The CDR3 is 15 residues long. Trimming shortened V by 4 bases and J by 0 bases, and 10 bases separated the two germline ends. Germline V gene lookup returns CDR1 MNHNY and CDR2 SVGAGI (reference sequence). The DNA of the CDR3 is TGTGCCAGCAGTTCATCGGACGTCTCTGGAAACACCATATATTTT. This sequence encodes CASSSSDVSGNTIYF.

The chain carries TRBV9 and TRBJ2-3; D unresolved. Deletions cut 4 bases from V and 2 bases from J, with 23 bases between. This CDR3 spans 18 amino acids. Per germline, CDR1 SGDLS and CDR2 YYNGEE. This CDR3 reads CASSPPRVKSPFTDTQYF. The CDR3 nucleotides read TGTGCCAGCAGCCCCCCACGAGTGAAGTCACCGTTCACAGATACGCAGTATTTT. The full variable domain, in which reference TRBV9 and TRBJ2-3 provide the parts outside the CDR3, is DSGVTQTPKHLITATGQRVTLRCSPRSGDLSVYWYQQSLDQGLQFLIQYYNGEERAKGNILERFSAQQFPDLHSELNLSSLELGDSALYFCASSPPRVKSPFTDTQYFGPGTRLTVL.

This chain connects TRBV7-9 to TRBJ1-4; TRBD1 matches at 8 bases. Germline V CDR1 and CDR2: SEHNR, FQNEAQ (reference sequence). The CDR3 runs to 15 residues. With 5 bases clipped from V and 4 bases from J, the junction kept 6 bases outside the gene matches. This CDR3 is CASSPIDRGNEKLFF. The CDR3 DNA reads TGTGCCAGCAGCCCGATAGACAGGGGTAATGAAAAACTGTTTTTT.

This rearrangement joins TRBV5-4 to TRBJ1-6; D unresolved. The germline V gene encodes CDR1 SGHNT and CDR2 YYREEE (reference sequence). Trimming took 2 bases from V and 6 from J, leaving 9 bases between them. The CDR3 sequence is 14 residues long. The CDR3, as DNA: TGTGCCAGCAGCTTATGGGGAATTAATTCACCCCTCCACTTT. It encodes CASSLWGINSPLHF.

The V and J genes are TRBV5-1 and TRBJ2-5; the D is unclear. The CDR3 extends over 14 amino acids. V dropped 0 bases and J dropped 2 bases, with 8 bases sitting between them. The germline CDR1 and CDR2 sequences are SGHRS and YFSETQ. Here the CDR3 reads CASSLGRQQETQYF. In nucleotides, the CDR3 is TGCGCCAGCAGCTTGGGCCGGCAGCAAGAGACCCAGTACTTC.

The CDR3 here is CASSQDWRRLNTEAFF. CDR3 bases: TGCGCCAGCAGCCAAGACTGGAGGCGGTTGAACACTGAAGCTTTCTTT. The chain has TRBV4-1 and TRBJ1-1; D is uncertain. V was pared by 0 bases and J by 0 bases, with 11 bases between. The CDR3 spans 16 residues. Germline CDR1 is MGHRA and CDR2 is YSYEKL.

The chain links TRBV6-1 to TRBJ2-1; D possibly uses TRBD1 or TRBD2 (5 bases each). This CDR3 is 15 amino acids long. The V end lost 3 bases, the J end lost 9 bases, and 18 bases lay between the germline ends. The germline V gene encodes CDR1 MNHNS and CDR2 SASEGT. Here the CDR3 reads CASSEGGTALIEQFF. The CDR3 nucleotides are TGTGCCAGCAGTGAGGGTGGGACGGCCTTGATTGAGCAGTTCTTC.

J is TRBJ2-3 and V is TRBV6-6; perhaps D is TRBD1 or TRBD2 (5 bases each). Germline V gene lookup returns CDR1 MNHNY and CDR2 SVGAGI (reference sequence). CDR3 size: 16 residues. With 4 bases removed from V and 0 bases from J, the gap between germline ends came to 14 bases. The CDR3 coding sequence is TGTGCCAGCAGTTTGCCGGGACCCAGTAGCACAGATACGCAGTATTTT. As protein: CASSLPGPSSTDTQYF.

The rearrangement links TRBV27 to TRBJ1-1; TRBD1 is a possible D gene (6 bases). The CDR3 extends over 14 amino acids. V gave up 3 bases and J gave up 2 bases, with 10 bases separating them. Germline V gene data show CDR1 as MNHEY and CDR2 as SMNVEV (reference sequence). In DNA form, the CDR3 reads TGTGCCAGCAGTTTCCGGGACACCAACACTGAAGCTTTCTTT. It is translated as CASSFRDTNTEAFF.

V usage is TRBV7-9 and J usage is TRBJ2-7; perhaps TRBD1 as D (5 bases). With 1 base removed from V and 3 bases from J, the gap between germline ends came to 7 bases. Germline V lookup: CDR1 SEHNR, CDR2 FQNEAQ (reference sequence). The CDR3 spans 13 residues. The CDR3 coding sequence is TGTGCCAGCAGCTTAGGACAGTTCTACGAGCAGTACTTC. Its translation: CASSLGQFYEQYF.

V is TRBV18 and J is TRBJ2-3; D is uncertain. Germline V gene lookup returns CDR1 KGHSH and CDR2 LQKENI. The ends were cut back, 3 bases at V and 5 bases at J, with 3 bases in the middle. This CDR3 comprises 11 residues. The CDR3 DNA follows: TGTGCCAGCTCACCGGTAGATACGCAGTATTTT. Its protein product is CASSPVDTQYF.

The chain carries TRBV6-5 and TRBJ1-2; 9 bases match TRBD1. This CDR3 is 14 amino acids long. V was pared by 6 bases and J by 2 bases, with 4 bases of the junction left unmatched. Germline V lookup: CDR1 MNHEY, CDR2 SVGAGI. The CDR3 is CASRLQGANYGYTF. In DNA form, the CDR3 reads TGTGCCAGCAGACTACAGGGGGCCAACTATGGCTACACCTTC.

The chain uses TRBV4-1 and TRBJ2-3; 7 bases align to TRBD2. The V and J ends lost 0 bases and 14 bases, in that order; junction bases with no gene match: 8. CDR3 length: 13 amino acids. The germline gives CDR1 MGHRA, CDR2 YSYEKL. The CDR3 coding sequence is TGCGCCAGCAGCCAAGATCTCGGGCGGGGGATGTATTTT. Its protein is CASSQDLGRGMYF.